This T cell receptor (beta chain) stems from a study of molecular identifiers for immune sequencing clone quantification. Study-level background: For replicates, RNA isolated from approximately 20,000 or 100,000 naive CD8 cells was divided into five portions, of which four were sequenced.

This clonotype was seen at least ten times. TCRdb re-analysed the PCR reads in MiXCR, keeping a single row per CDR3 protein. The sample includes 90,000 or so distinct CDR3 sequences, roughly 23% of them seen just once. The CDR3 spans 17 residues. V lost 0 bases and J lost 0, with 14 bases in between. CDR1 is MNHEY, CDR2 SVGAGI, per germline. This sequence joins TRBV6-5 and TRBJ1-1; weak D call: TRBD1 (6 bases). The source of this sequence is a human donor in good health. Some libraries in this study had Jurkat cell RNA spiked in. Sequencing was done on a sample of naive CD8+ T cells from blood, with Jurkat cell RNA spiked in. Subset indicated: FACS-sorted CD8+CD4-CCR7+CD45RA+ naive T cells. As DNA, the CDR3 is TGTGCCAGCAGTTACTCGGCAGGGGCCCTAATGAACACTGAAGCTTTCTTT. This gives the protein CASSYSAGALMNTEAFF.